This record looks at one T cell receptor beta chain sequence and its context. Antigen specificity is unknown. This CDR3 comprises 15 residues. V lost 8 bases to trimming and J lost 5 bases; unmatched junction nucleotides: 4. Germline lookup yields CDR1 MNHNS and CDR2 SASEGT. Repertoires were generated with immunoSEQ multiplex PCR, while TCRdb's copy carries only in-frame clones and drops some. This table has some 91,000 clones, more than 75% appearing once. The record originates from a study of OX40 agonist ivuxolimab in advanced cancers. Points from the study as a whole: CD4+ and CD8+ blood T cells expanded clonally by week 6 at 0.1 to 3.0 mg/kg.

The origin of this receptor is an adult with an advanced solid tumor such as melanoma, head and neck, liver or kidney cancer. V and J are TRBV6-1 and TRBJ2-2; TRBD2 matches 14 bases. The source was CD4+ or CD8+ T cells sorted from blood, collected in a trial of the OX40 agonist ivuxolimab. The CDR3 sequence: CASGTSGSRTGELFF. CDR3 sequence (DNA): TGTGCCAGCGGGACTAGCGGGAGTCGAACCGGGGAGCTGTTTTTT.